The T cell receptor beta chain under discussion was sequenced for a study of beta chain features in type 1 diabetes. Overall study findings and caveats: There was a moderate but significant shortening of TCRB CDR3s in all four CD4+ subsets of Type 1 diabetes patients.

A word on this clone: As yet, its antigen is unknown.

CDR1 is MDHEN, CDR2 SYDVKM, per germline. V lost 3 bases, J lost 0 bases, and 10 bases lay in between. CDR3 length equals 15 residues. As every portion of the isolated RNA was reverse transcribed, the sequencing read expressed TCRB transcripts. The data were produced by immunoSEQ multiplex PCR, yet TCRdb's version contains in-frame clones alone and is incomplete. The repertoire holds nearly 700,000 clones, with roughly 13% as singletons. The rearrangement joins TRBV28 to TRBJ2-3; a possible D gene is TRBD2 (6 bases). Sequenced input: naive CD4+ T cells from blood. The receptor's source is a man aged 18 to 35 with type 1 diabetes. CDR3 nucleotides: TGTGCCAGCAGTTTCTCCGGGACTAGCACAGATACGCAGTATTTT. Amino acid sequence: CASSFSGTSTDTQYF.